The source of this T cell receptor beta chain is a study of cytomegalovirus exposure and HLA in healthy donors. Whole-study findings and limits: The study put 150 to 200 TCR beta chains on its list as cytomegalovirus-associated.

Clones were sequenced by immunoSEQ multiplex PCR, and TCRdb holds only the in-frame ones, with some missing. The table includes about 110,000 clones, over 75% detected once. A note on this clone: Its antigen is unknown.

Germline lookup yields CDR1 SNHLY and CDR2 FYNNEI. This CDR3 has 16 residues. Losses at the gene ends were 6 bases for V and 6 bases for J; bases not matched to a gene: 9. The source material was PBMCs. The source of this sequence is a woman aged 30 to 39 in good health and CMV-seropositive. The chain couples TRBV2 to TRBJ2-1, with TRBD2 matching over 12 bases. CDR3 in amino acids: CASRSGLAGRFNEQFF. CDR3 sequence (DNA): TGTGCCAGCAGATCCGGACTAGCGGGAAGGTTCAATGAGCAGTTCTTC.